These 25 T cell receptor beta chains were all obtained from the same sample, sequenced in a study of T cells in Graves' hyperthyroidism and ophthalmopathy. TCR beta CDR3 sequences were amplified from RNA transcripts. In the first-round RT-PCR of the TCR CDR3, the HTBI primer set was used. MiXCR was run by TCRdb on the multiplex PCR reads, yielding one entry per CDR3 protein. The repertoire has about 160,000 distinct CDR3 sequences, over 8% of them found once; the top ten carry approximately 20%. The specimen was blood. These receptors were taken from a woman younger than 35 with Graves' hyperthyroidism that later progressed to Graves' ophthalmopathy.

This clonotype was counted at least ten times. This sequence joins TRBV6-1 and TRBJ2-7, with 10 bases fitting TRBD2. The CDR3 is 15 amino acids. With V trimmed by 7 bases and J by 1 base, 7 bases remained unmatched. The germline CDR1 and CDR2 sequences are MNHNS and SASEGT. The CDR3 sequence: CASIRNSGGSYEQYF. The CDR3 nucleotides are TGTGCCAGCATTCGAAATAGCGGGGGGTCCTACGAGCAGTACTTC.

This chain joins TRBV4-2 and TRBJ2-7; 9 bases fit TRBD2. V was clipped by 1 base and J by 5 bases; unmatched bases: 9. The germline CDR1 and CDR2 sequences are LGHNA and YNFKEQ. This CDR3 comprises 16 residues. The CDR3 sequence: CASSQVLAGGPHEQYF. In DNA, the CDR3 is TGTGCCAGCAGCCAAGTGTTGGCGGGAGGGCCTCACGAGCAGTACTTC.

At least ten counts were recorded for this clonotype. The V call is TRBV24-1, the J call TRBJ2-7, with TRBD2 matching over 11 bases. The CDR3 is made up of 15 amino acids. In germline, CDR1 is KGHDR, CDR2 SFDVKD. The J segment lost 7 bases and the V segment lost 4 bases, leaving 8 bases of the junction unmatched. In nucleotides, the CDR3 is TGTGCCACCAGTGACCCTAGCGGGAGGCCGGGTGAGCAGTACTTC. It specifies CATSDPSGRPGEQYF.

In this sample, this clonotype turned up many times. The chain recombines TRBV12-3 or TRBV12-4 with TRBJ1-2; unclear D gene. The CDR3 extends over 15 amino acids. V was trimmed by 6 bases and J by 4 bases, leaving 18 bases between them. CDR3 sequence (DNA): TGTGCCAGCAGGCCCCGAGGCGGGTGGAGCTATGGCTACACCTTC. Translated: CASRPRGGWSYGYTF.

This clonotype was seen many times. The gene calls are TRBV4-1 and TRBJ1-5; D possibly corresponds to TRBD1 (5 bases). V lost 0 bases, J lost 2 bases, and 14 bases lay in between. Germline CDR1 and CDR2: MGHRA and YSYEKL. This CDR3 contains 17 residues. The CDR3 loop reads CASSQDSGRGGNQPQHF. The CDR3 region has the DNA TGCGCCAGCAGCCAAGATTCGGGCAGAGGGGGCAATCAGCCCCAGCATTTT.

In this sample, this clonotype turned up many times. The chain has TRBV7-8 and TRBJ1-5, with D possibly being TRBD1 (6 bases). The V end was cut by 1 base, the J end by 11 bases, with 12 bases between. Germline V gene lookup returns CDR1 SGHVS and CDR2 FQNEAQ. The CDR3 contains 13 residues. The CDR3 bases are TGTGCCAGCAGCTTAGTGGGGGCCGGGACCCAGCATTTT. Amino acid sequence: CASSLVGAGTQHF.

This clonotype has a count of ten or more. Here the CDR3 reads CASSSYRLAEVYEQYF. CDR3 coding DNA: TGCGCCAGCAGCTCCTATCGACTAGCGGAGGTCTACGAGCAGTACTTC. The J gene is TRBJ2-7, the V gene TRBV5-1, with TRBD2 matching over 9 bases. This CDR3 comprises 16 residues. The germline V gene encodes CDR1 SGHRS and CDR2 YFSETQ. Trimming at V came to 3 bases and at J to 3 bases, leaving 10 bases not matched to a gene.

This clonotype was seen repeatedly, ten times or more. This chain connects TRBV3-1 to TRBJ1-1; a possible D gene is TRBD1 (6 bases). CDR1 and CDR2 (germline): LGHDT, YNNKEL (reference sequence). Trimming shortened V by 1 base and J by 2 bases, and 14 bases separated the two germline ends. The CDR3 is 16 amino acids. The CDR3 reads CASSQARTGRNTEAFF. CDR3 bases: TGTGCCAGCAGCCAAGCCCGAACAGGGCGCAACACTGAAGCTTTCTTT.

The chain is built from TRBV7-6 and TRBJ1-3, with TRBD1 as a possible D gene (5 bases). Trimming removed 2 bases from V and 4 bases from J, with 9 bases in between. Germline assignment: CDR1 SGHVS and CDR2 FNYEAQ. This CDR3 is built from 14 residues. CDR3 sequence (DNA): TGTGCCAGCAGCTTACAAGGGGACGGAAACACCATATATTTT. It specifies CASSLQGDGNTIYF. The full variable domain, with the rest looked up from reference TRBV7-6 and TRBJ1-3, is GAGVSQSPRYKVTKRGQDVALRCDPISGHVSLYWYRQALGQGPEFLTYFNYEAQQDKSGLPNDRFSAERPEGSISTLTIQRTEQRDSAMYRCASSLQGDGNTIYFGEGSWLTVV.

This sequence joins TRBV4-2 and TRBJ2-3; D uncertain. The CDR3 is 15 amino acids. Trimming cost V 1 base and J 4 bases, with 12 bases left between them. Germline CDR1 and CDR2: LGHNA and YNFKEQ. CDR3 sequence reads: CASSQVLRIADTQYF. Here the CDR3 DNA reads TGTGCCAGCAGCCAAGTTTTGCGTATTGCAGATACGCAGTATTTT.

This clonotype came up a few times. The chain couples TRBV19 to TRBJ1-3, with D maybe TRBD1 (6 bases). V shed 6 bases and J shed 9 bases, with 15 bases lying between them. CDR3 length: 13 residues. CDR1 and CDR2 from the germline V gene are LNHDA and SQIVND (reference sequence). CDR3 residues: CASSLNDRSTIYF. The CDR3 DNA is TGTGCCAGTAGCCTTAATGACAGGTCCACCATATATTTT. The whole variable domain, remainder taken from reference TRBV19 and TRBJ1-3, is DGGITQSPKYLFRKEGQNVTLSCEQNLNHDAMYWYRQDPGQGLRLIYYSQIVNDFQKGDIAEGYSVSREKKESFPLTVTSAQKNPTAFYLCASSLNDRSTIYFGEGSWLTVV.

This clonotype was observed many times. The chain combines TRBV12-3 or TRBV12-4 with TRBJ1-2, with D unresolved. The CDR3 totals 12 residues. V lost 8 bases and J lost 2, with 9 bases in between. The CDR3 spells CASYGRNYGYTF. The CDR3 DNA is TGTGCCAGCTATGGCAGAAACTATGGCTACACCTTC.

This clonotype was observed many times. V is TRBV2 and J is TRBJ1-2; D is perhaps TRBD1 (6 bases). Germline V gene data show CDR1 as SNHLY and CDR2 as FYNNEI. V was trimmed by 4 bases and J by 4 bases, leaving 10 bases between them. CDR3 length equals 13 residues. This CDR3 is CASSAEGGYGYTF. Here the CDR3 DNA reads TGTGCCAGCAGTGCTGAGGGGGGCTATGGCTACACCTTC.

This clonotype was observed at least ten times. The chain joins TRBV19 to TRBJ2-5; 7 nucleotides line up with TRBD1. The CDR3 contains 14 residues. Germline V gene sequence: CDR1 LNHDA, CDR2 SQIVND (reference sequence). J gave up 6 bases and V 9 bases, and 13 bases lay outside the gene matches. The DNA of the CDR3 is TGTGCCAGCGCGACAGGGTGGGTAGACAAGACCCAGTACTTC. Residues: CASATGWVDKTQYF.

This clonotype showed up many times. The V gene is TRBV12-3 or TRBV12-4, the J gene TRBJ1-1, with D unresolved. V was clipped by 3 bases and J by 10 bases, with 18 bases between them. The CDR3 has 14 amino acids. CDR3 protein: CASSFGESKQPAFF. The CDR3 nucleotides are TGTGCCAGCAGTTTTGGTGAAAGTAAACAGCCAGCTTTCTTT.

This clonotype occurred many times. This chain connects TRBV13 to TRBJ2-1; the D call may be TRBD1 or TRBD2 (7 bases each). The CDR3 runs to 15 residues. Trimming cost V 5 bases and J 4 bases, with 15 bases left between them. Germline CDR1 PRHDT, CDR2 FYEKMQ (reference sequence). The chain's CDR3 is CASSQGGTQYNEQFF. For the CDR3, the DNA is TGTGCCAGCAGCCAGGGGGGGACCCAATACAATGAGCAGTTCTTC.

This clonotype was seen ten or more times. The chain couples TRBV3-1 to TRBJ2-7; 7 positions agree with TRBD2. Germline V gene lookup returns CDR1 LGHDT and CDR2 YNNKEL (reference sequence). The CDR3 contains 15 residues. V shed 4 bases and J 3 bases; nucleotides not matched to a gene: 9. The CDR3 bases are TGTGCCAGCAGCCGGCAGCCCCTAGCGGACTACGAGCAGTACTTC. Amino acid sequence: CASSRQPLADYEQYF.

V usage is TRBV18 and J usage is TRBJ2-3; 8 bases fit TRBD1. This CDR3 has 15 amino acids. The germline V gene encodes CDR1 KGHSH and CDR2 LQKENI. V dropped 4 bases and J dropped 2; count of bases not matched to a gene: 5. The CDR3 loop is CASSLTGVFTDTQYF. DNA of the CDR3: TGTGCCAGCTCACTGACAGGGGTATTCACAGATACGCAGTATTTT.

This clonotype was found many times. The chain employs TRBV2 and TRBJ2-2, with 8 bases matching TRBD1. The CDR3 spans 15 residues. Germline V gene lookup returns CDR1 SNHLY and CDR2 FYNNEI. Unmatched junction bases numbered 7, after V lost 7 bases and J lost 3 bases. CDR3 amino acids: CASISGQADTGELFF. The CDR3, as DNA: TGTGCCAGCATTTCGGGACAGGCGGACACCGGGGAGCTGTTTTTT.

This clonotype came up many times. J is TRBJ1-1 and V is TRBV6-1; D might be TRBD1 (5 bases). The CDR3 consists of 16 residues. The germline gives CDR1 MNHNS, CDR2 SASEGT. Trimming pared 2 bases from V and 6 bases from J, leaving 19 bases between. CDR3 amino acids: CASSEWIYGTVPEAFF. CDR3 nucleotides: TGTGCCAGCAGTGAATGGATATATGGGACGGTCCCTGAAGCTTTCTTT.

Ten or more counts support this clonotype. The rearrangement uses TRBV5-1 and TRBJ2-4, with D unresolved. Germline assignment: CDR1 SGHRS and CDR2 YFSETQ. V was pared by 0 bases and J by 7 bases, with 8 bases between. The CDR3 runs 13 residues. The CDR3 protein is CASSLEGLNIQYF. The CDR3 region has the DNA TGCGCCAGCAGCTTGGAGGGCCTCAACATTCAGTACTTC.

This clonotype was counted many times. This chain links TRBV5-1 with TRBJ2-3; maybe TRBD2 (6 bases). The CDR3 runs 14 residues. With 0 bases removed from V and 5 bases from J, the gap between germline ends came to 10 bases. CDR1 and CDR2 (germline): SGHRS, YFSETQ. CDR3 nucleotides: TGCGCCAGCAGCTTGGGGGAGGCGCTAGATACGCAGTATTTT. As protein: CASSLGEALDTQYF.

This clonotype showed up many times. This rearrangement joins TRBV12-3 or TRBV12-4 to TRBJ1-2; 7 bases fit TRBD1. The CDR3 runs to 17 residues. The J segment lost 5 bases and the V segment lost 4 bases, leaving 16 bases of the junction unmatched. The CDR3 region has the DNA TGTGCCAGCAGTTCATGGGGCGACAGGGCGAAAAATTATGGCTACACCTTC. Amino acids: CASSSWGDRAKNYGYTF.

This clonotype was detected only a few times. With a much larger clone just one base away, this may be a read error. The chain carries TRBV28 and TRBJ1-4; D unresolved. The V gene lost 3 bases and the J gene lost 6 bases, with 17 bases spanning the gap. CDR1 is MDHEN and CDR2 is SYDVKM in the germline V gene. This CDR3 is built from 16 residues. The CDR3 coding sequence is TGTGCCAGCAGTTTGAGCGGGATAGGGTCTGATGAAAAACTGTTTTTT. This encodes CASSLSGIGSDEKLFF.

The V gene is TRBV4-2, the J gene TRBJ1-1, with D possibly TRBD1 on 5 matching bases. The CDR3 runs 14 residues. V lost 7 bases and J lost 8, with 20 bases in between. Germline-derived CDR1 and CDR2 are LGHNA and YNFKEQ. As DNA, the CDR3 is TGTGCCAGCACGGCAGGGAGGGGAGTCAAGGAAGCTTTCTTT. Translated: CASTAGRGVKEAFF.